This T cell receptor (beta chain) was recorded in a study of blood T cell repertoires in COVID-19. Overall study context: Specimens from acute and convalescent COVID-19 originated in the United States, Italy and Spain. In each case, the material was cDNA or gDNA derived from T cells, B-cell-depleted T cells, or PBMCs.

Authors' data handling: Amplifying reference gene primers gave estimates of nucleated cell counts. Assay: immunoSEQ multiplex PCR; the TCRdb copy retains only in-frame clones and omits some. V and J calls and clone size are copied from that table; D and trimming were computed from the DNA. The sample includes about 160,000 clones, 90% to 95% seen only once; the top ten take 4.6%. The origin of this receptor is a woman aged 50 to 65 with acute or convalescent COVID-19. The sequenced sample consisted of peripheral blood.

The CDR3 DNA reads TGTGCCTGGAGTGTACGTGGGAGCAGGACGCACAATGAGCAGTTCTTC. Its protein is CAWSVRGSRTHNEQFF. The gene calls are TRBV30 and TRBJ2-1, with D perhaps TRBD2 (5 bases). V was pared by 0 bases and J by 5 bases, with 17 bases between. Germline V gene sequence: CDR1 GTSNPN, CDR2 SVGIG (reference sequence). The CDR3 has 16 residues.